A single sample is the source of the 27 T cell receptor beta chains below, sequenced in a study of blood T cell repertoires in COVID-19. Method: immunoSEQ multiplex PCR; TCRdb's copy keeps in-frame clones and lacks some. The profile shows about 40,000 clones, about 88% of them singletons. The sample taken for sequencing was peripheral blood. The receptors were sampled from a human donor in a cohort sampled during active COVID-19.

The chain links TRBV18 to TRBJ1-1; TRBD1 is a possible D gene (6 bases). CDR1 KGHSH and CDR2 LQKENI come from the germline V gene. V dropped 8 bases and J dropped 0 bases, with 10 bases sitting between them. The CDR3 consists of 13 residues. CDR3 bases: TGTGCCAGCCAGCAGGGGATGAACACTGAAGCTTTCTTT. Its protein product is CASQQGMNTEAFF.

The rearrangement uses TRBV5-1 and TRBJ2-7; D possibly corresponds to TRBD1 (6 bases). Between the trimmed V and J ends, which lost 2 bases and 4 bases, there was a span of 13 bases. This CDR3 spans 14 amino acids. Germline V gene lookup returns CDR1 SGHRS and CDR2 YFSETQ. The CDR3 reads CASSLQGWGYEQYF. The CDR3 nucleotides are TGCGCCAGCAGCTTACAGGGATGGGGTTACGAGCAGTACTTC.

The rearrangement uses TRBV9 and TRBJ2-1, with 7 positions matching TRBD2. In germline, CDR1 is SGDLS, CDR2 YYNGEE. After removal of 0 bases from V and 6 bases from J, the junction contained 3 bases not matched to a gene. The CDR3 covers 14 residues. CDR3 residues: CASSVELAINEQFF. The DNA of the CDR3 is TGTGCCAGCAGCGTAGAACTAGCGATCAATGAGCAGTTCTTC.

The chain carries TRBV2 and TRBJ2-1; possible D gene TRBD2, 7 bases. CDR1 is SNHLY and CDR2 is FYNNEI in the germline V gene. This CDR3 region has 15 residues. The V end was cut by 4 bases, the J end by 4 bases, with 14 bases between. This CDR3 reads CASSGGRGPYNEQFF. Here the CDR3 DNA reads TGTGCCAGCAGTGGGGGGCGGGGGCCTTACAATGAGCAGTTCTTC.

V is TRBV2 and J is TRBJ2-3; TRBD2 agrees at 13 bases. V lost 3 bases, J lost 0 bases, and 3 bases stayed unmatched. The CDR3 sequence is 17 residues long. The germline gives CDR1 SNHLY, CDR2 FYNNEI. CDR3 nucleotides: TGTGCCAGCAGTGAGGGACTAGCGGGACCTAGCACAGATACGCAGTATTTT. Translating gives CASSEGLAGPSTDTQYF.

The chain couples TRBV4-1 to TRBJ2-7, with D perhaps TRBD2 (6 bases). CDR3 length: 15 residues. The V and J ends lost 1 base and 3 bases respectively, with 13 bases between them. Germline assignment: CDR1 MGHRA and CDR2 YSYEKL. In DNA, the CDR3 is TGCGCCAGCAGCCAAGTCCAGGGAGGAAGCTACGAGCAGTACTTC. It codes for CASSQVQGGSYEQYF.

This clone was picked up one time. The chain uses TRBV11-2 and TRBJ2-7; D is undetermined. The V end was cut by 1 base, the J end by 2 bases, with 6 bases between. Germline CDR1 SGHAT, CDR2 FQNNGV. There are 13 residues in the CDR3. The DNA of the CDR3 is TGTGCCAGCAGCTTAGTAGAGGCCTACGAGCAGTACTTC. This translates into CASSLVEAYEQYF.

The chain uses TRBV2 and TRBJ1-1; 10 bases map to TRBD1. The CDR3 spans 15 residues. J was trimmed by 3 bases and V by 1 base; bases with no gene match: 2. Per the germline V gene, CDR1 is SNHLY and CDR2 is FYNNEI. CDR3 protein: CASSEVTGGDTEAFF. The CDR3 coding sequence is TGTGCCAGCAGTGAAGTGACAGGGGGCGACACTGAAGCTTTCTTT.

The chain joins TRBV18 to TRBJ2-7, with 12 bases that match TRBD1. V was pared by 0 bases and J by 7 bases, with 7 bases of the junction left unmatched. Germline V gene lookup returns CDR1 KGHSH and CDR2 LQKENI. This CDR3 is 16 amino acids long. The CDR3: CASSPPWGTGGEEQYF. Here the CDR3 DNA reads TGTGCCAGCTCACCACCCTGGGGGACAGGGGGCGAGGAGCAGTACTTC.

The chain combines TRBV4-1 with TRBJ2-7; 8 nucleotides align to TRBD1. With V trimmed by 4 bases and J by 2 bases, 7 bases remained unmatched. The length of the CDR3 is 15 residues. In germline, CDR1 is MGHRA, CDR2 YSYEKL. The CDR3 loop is CASSRGQADTYEQYF. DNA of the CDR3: TGCGCCAGCAGCCGGGGACAGGCCGACACCTACGAGCAGTACTTC.

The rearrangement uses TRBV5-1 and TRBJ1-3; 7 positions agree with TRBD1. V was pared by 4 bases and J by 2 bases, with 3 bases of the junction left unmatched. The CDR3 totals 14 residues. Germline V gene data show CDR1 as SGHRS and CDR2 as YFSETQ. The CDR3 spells CASSLTGAGNTIYF. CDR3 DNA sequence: TGCGCCAGCAGCCTTACAGGGGCTGGAAACACCATATATTTT.

CDR3 protein: CSVQSQAPEAFF. CDR3 sequence (DNA): TGCAGCGTTCAATCCCAGGCGCCTGAAGCTTTCTTT. The V gene is TRBV29-1, the J gene TRBJ1-1; D gene unclear. The CDR3 is made up of 12 amino acids. Per germline, CDR1 SQVTM and CDR2 ANQGSEA. V lost 5 bases, J lost 6 bases, and 13 bases lay in between.

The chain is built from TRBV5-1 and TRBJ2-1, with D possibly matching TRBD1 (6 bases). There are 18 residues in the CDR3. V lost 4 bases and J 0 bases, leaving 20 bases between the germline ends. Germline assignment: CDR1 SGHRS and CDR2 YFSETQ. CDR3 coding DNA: TGCGCCAGCAGCCCCCTCCCGCCAGGGGTTAGCTCCTACAATGAGCAGTTCTTC. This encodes CASSPLPPGVSSYNEQFF.

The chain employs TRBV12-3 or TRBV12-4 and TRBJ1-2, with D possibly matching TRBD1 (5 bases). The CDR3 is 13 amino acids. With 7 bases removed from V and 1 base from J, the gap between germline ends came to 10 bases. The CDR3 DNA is TGTGCCAGCACCACCGGGGGTAACTATGGCTACACCTTC. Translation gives CASTTGGNYGYTF.

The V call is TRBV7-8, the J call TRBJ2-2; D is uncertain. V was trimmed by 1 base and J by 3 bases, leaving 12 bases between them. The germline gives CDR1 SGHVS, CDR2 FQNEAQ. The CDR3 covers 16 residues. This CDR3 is CASSLVASRYTGELFF. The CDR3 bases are TGTGCCAGCAGCTTAGTTGCTAGTCGATACACCGGGGAGCTGTTTTTT.

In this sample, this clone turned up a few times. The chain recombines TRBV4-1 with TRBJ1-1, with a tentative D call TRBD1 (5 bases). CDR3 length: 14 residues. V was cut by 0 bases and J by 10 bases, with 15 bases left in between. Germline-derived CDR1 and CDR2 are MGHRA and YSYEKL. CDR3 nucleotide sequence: TGCGCCAGCAGCCAAGATCGGAGGGGCTGGGGAGCTTTCTTT. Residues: CASSQDRRGWGAFF.

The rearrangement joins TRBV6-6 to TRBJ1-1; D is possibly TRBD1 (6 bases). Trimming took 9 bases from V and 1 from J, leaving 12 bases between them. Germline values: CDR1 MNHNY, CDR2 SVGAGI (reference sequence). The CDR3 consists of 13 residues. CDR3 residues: CASLGQRNTEAFF. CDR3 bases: TGTGCCAGTCTAGGACAGCGGAACACTGAAGCTTTCTTT.

The CDR3 coding sequence is TGTGCCAGCAGCTTAGGTGGTTGGGGGACAGGGCACGATCAGCCCCAGCATTTT. Encoded protein: CASSLGGWGTGHDQPQHF. J is TRBJ1-5 and V is TRBV7-9, with 9 positions matching TRBD1. The junction had 12 bases not matched to a gene; V was cut back by 1 base and J by 5 bases. The CDR3 totals 18 residues. CDR1 is SEHNR and CDR2 is FQNEAQ in the germline V gene (reference sequence).

For the CDR3, the DNA is TGTGCCAGCAGTCCGTCGGGCTCTGGAAACACCATATATTTT. It yields the protein CASSPSGSGNTIYF. The chain couples TRBV28 to TRBJ1-3; no firm D call. The CDR3 has 14 residues. Trimming shortened V by 5 bases and J by 0 bases, and 8 bases separated the two germline ends. The V gene's germline CDR1 is MDHEN and CDR2 SYDVKM.

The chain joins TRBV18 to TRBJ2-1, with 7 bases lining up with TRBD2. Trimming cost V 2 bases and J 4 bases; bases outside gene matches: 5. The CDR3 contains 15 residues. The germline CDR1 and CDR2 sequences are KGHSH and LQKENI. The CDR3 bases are TGTGCCAGCTCACCAAACGCGGGGGTTTACAATGAGCAGTTCTTC. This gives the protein CASSPNAGVYNEQFF.

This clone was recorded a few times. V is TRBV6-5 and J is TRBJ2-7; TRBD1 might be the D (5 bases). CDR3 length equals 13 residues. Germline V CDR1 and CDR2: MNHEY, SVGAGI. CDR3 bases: TGTGTTATAAGACAGCCGAGTACCTACGAGCAGTACTTC. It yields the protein CVIRQPSTYEQYF.

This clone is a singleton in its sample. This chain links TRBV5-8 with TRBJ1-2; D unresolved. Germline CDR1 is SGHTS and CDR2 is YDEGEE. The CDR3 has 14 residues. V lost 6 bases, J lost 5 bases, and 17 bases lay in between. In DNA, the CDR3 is TGTGCCAGCACCACCAGTCGGACGGGATATGGCTACACCTTC. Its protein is CASTTSRTGYGYTF.

CDR3 in DNA: TGTGCCTGGAGTGCGGGAGGGAGCAATGAAAAACTGTTTTTT. Protein product: CAWSAGGSNEKLFF. This chain uses TRBV30 with TRBJ1-4; D not certain. The V gene's germline CDR1 is GTSNPN and CDR2 SVGIG (reference sequence). The length of the CDR3 is 14 residues. The V end lost 1 base, the J end lost 5 bases, and 11 bases lay between the germline ends.

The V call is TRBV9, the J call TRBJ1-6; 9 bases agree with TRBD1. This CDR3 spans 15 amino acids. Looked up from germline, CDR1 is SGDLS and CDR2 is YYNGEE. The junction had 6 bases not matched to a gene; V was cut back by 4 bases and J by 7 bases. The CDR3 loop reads CASSPGDRANSPLHF. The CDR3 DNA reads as TGTGCCAGCAGCCCAGGGGACAGGGCAAATTCACCCCTCCACTTT.

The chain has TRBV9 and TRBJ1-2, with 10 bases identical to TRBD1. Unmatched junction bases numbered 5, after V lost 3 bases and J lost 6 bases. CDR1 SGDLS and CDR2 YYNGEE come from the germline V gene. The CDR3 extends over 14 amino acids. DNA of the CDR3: TGTGCCAGCAGCGCGGGGGACAGGGGACATGGCTACACCTTC. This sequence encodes CASSAGDRGHGYTF.

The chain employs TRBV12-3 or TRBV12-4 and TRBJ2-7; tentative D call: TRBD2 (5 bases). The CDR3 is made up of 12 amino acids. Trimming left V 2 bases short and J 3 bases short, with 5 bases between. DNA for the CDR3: TGTGCCAGCAGTTTACGGGGCTACGAGCAGTACTTC. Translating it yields CASSLRGYEQYF.

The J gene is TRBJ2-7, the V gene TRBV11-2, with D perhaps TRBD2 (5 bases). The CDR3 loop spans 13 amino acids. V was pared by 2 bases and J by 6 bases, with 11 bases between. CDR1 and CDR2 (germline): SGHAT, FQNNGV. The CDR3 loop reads CASSLSGSSEQYF. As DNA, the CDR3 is TGTGCCAGCAGCTTATCGGGGAGTAGCGAGCAGTACTTC.